The rows below give T cell receptor beta chains drawn from one sample of a study of cytomegalovirus exposure and HLA in healthy donors. TCRdb's copy holds only in-frame clones and misses some; the assay was immunoSEQ multiplex PCR. Among over 60,000 clones listed, over 60% were seen once. The sequenced sample was PBMCs. The receptors stem from a woman aged 25-40 years in good health and CMV-seronegative. Each CDR3 is given with its conserved first and last residue. The D gene is left open where the match is weak. Rows give clone size only sometimes, using once, few, many, or a class for an expanded clone.

V	D	J	size	DNA	CDR3
TRBV7-9	-	TRBJ2-7	-	TGTGCCAGCAGCTTAGATGGACAGAGTTACGAGCAGTACTTC	CASSLDGQSYEQYF
TRBV4-1	-	TRBJ2-7	-	TGCGCCAGCAGCCAACTTACGGGACTCTCCTACGAGCAGTACTTC	CASSQLTGLSYEQYF
TRBV7-8	TRBD1	TRBJ1-1	-	TGTGCCAGCAGCTTACGACAGGGAGGAACTGAAGCTTTCTTT	CASSLRQGGTEAFF
TRBV7-3	TRBD2	TRBJ2-5	few	TGTGCCAGCAGCTTTGTAGCGGGTAACCAAGAGACCCAGTACTTC	CASSFVAGNQETQYF
TRBV7-9	-	TRBJ1-1	-	TGTTCCAGCAGCTTAGCCGGGTCTGAAGCTTTCTTT	CSSSLAGSEAFF
TRBV7-9	TRBD1	TRBJ1-1	-	TGTGCCAGCAGCGGGGGACAGGGAGGCCCTGAAGCTTTCTTT	CASSGGQGGPEAFF
TRBV10-1	TRBD2	TRBJ2-7	few	TGCGCCAGCAGTGAGGGACTAGCGGGAGGGGAGCAGTACTTC	CASSEGLAGGEQYF
TRBV19	-	TRBJ1-1	once	TGTGCCAGTAGTCTCCGGTCCCGCGGGACTGAAGCTTTCTTT	CASSLRSRGTEAFF
TRBV5-1	TRBD1	TRBJ2-5	-	TGCGCCAGCAGCCCCGGACAGGGGGCGTTTGGTGAGACCCAGTACTTC	CASSPGQGAFGETQYF
TRBV9	-	TRBJ2-3	-	TGTGCCAGCAGCGTAGAACAGGCAGATACGCAGTATTTT	CASSVEQADTQYF
TRBV6-5	-	TRBJ2-1	-	TGTGCCAGCAGTTCGCAGAGGCACAATGAGCAGTTCTTC	CASSSQRHNEQFF
TRBV29-1	TRBD2	TRBJ2-7	-	TGCAGCGCCTTCGGGACTAGCGCGTACGAGCAGTACTTC	CSAFGTSAYEQYF
TRBV25-1	-	TRBJ1-1	few	TGTGCCAGCAGTGGCTATGTAGCTTTCTTT	CASSGYVAFF
TRBV4-1	TRBD2	TRBJ2-1	-	TGCGCCAGCAGCCAAGCGCTAGCGGGAGTGGATAATGAGCAGTTCTTC	CASSQALAGVDNEQFF
TRBV5-6	-	TRBJ2-1	-	TGTGCCAGCAGCTCACAGGGATTCGAGCAGTTCTTC	CASSSQGFEQFF
TRBV7-2	-	TRBJ2-7	-	TGTGCCAGCAGCTTAGAGGCCAGGGGAGGGGAGCAGTACTTC	CASSLEARGGEQYF
TRBV9	-	TRBJ1-5	-	TGTGCCAGCAGCGGCGGGACGGTCGGAGAGCCCCAGCATTTT	CASSGGTVGEPQHF
TRBV5-1	TRBD1	TRBJ2-7	-	TGCGCCAGCACCTGGGCCGGGACAGGGGGCTACGAGCAGTACTTC	CASTWAGTGGYEQYF
TRBV5-1	TRBD1	TRBJ1-1	once	TGCGCCAGCAGCTTGGGGACAGGCCCCCGTGGCACTGAAGCTTTCTTT	CASSLGTGPRGTEAFF
TRBV4-3	TRBD1	TRBJ2-3	-	TGCGCCAGCAGCCAACAGGGGGTGAGGACAGATACGCAGTATTTT	CASSQQGVRTDTQYF
TRBV6-5	TRBD1	TRBJ2-1	-	TGTGCCAGCAGGCTCGGGACAGTCTCCTACAATGAGCAGTTCTTC	CASRLGTVSYNEQFF
TRBV9	-	TRBJ1-5	-	TGTGCCAGCAGCAAAACAGGTTTCAATCAGCCCCGGCATTTT	CASSKTGFNQPRHF
TRBV2	-	TRBJ1-4	few	TGTGCCAGTCTGGAGACCGAAACTAATGAAAAACTGTTTTTT	CASLETETNEKLFF
TRBV19	TRBD2	TRBJ2-3	-	TGTGCCAGTAGTATATTAGCGGGAGGGAACACAGATACGCAGTATTTT	CASSILAGGNTDTQYF
TRBV6-4	-	TRBJ1-3	-	TGTGCCAGCAGGGTCAGCGCCTCTGGAAACACCATATATTTT	CASRVSASGNTIYF
TRBV15	TRBD2	TRBJ2-1	-	TGTGCCACCAGCAGAGGGGGTGGACTAGCGGGAGACAATGAGCAGTTCTTC	CATSRGGGLAGDNEQFF
TRBV5-1	TRBD2	TRBJ2-5	-	TGCGCCAGCAGCGCGGGACTAGTCGAAGGGACCCAGTACTTC	CASSAGLVEGTQYF
TRBV15	TRBD1	TRBJ2-3	-	TGTGCCACCAGGGACGGACAGGGCACAGATACGCAGTATTTT	CATRDGQGTDTQYF
TRBV9	-	TRBJ1-2	-	TGTGCCAGCAGCGTAGGTCCGGTAAGAACGGATGGCTACACCTTC	CASSVGPVRTDGYTF
TRBV7-9	TRBD1	TRBJ2-4	-	TGTGCCAGCAGCCCGGGGACAGAAAACATTCAGTACTTC	CASSPGTENIQYF
TRBV5-4	-	TRBJ1-3	-	TGTGCCAGCAGTTTAGACAGCGCCGGAAACACCATATATTTT	CASSLDSAGNTIYF
TRBV4-3	-	TRBJ1-2	-	TGCGCCAGCAGCCAAGATTCCCGTACACGTGGCTACACCTTC	CASSQDSRTRGYTF
TRBV18	-	TRBJ2-5	-	TGTGCCAGCTCTTCGGGACATGGACAAGAGACCCAGTACTTC	CASSSGHGQETQYF
TRBV7-7	-	TRBJ2-5	-	TGTGCTAGCAGCTTAGGGGGACTAAAAGAGACCCAGTACTTC	CASSLGGLKETQYF
TRBV5-1	TRBD1	TRBJ1-1	-	TGCGCCAGCAGCCGGGGACAGGGCGGCACTGAAGCTTTCTTT	CASSRGQGGTEAFF
TRBV28	TRBD2	TRBJ2-3	-	TGTGCCAGCAGTTTCGAGCGGGGGAACACAGATACGCAGTATTTT	CASSFERGNTDTQYF
TRBV5-1	TRBD1	TRBJ2-7	-	TGCGCCAGCAGCCGGGTTGGGGGACAGGGATACTACGAGCAGTACTTC	CASSRVGGQGYYEQYF
TRBV18	-	TRBJ1-1	few	TGTGCCAGCTCACCAAGCGCTGGCACTGAAGCTTTCTTT	CASSPSAGTEAFF
TRBV14	-	TRBJ2-3	-	TGTGCCAGCAGCGACGTTAGCGGCCCAGATACGCAGTATTTT	CASSDVSGPDTQYF
TRBV7-2	-	TRBJ2-7	-	TGTGCCAGCAGCTTAGGTAGCATGGTCTACGAGCAGTACTTC	CASSLGSMVYEQYF
TRBV7-6	-	TRBJ1-1	-	TGTGCCAGCAGCTTACGTTTGAACACTGAAGCTTTCTTT	CASSLRLNTEAFF
TRBV7-9	TRBD1	TRBJ1-1	-	TGTGCCAGCAGCCGACAGGGGATTCGGATCACTGAAGCTTTCTTT	CASSRQGIRITEAFF
TRBV9	-	TRBJ2-1	-	TGTGCCAGCAGCGTAGGGACAGACAATGAGCAGTTCTTC	CASSVGTDNEQFF
TRBV29-1	-	TRBJ1-1	-	TGCAGCGGGTGCAGGGCGACGAACACTGAAGCTTTCTTT	CSGCRATNTEAFF
TRBV29-1	-	TRBJ2-2	-	TGCAGCGTTTGGAGGACCGGGGAGCTGTTTTTT	CSVWRTGELFF
TRBV28	-	TRBJ1-1	-	TGTGCCAGCACCCGGAACACTGAAGCTTTCTTT	CASTRNTEAFF
TRBV7-3	TRBD1	TRBJ1-2	-	TGTGCCAGCAGCATGGGACAGGGAGGCGGCTACACCTTC	CASSMGQGGGYTF
TRBV19	TRBD2	TRBJ2-7	-	TGTGCCAGTAGCTTGTCAGGACTAGCGGGATACGGGTACGAGCAGTACTTC	CASSLSGLAGYGYEQYF
TRBV2	TRBD2	TRBJ2-1	-	TGTGCCAGCAGGGGGGGACTAGCGGAAACCTACAATGAGCAGTTCTTC	CASRGGLAETYNEQFF
TRBV5-1	-	TRBJ1-2	-	TGCGCCAGCAGCTACACCGGGAGCCCTGACTATGGCTACACCTTC	CASSYTGSPDYGYTF
TRBV6-5	-	TRBJ2-5	-	TGTGCCAGCAGTTACTCAGCAGGGTCCCAAGAGACCCAGTACTTC	CASSYSAGSQETQYF
TRBV18	TRBD2	TRBJ2-7	once	TGTGCCAGCTCACCCTCTAGCGGACTCTACGAGCAGTACTTC	CASSPSSGLYEQYF
TRBV11-1	-	TRBJ2-2	-	TGTGCCAGCAGCCCAGGCATCTACACCGGGGAGCTGTTTTTT	CASSPGIYTGELFF
TRBV11-1	-	TRBJ2-3	-	TGTGCCAGCAGACGTGGGGACTTAACCACAGATACGCAGTATTTT	CASRRGDLTTDTQYF